The 18 T cell receptor beta chains below all came from one sample that was sequenced in a study of PD-L1 blockade in urothelial cancer. Time point denoted: pretreatment peripheral blood. The data were produced by immunoSEQ multiplex PCR, yet TCRdb's version contains in-frame clones alone and is incomplete. Here the sample spans around 86,000 clones, around 85% being singletons. Sample: PBMCs, taken around atezolizumab (anti-PD-L1) treatment. These receptor sequences come from a man aged 35 to 55 with urothelial cancer.

This chain links TRBV5-1 with TRBJ2-7, with D unclear. Germline CDR1 is SGHRS and CDR2 is YFSETQ. The CDR3 consists of 15 residues. Trimming shortened V by 1 base and J by 8 bases, and 19 bases separated the two germline ends. The DNA of the CDR3 is TGCGCCAGCAGCTTGCTAGGCGGCTCCCAAACGAAGCAGTACTTC. It codes for CASSLLGGSQTKQYF.

This chain joins TRBV14 and TRBJ2-5; 8 bases map to TRBD1. CDR1 SGHDN and CDR2 FVKESK come from the germline V gene. With V trimmed by 4 bases and J by 2 bases, 12 bases remained unmatched. This CDR3 has 17 amino acids. CDR3 protein: CASSLGQGITNQETQYF. The CDR3 bases are TGTGCCAGCAGCCTCGGACAGGGAATAACAAATCAAGAGACCCAGTACTTC.

This chain connects TRBV30 to TRBJ1-2; unclear D gene. The CDR3 consists of 13 residues. Deletions cut 3 bases from V and 8 bases from J, with 16 bases between. The germline CDR1 and CDR2 sequences are GTSNPN and SVGIG (reference sequence). CDR3 loop: CAWRSGWKTGYTF. CDR3 bases: TGTGCCTGGAGGTCGGGGTGGAAAACCGGCTACACCTTC. Full variable domain (outside the CDR3, taken from reference TRBV30 and TRBJ1-2): SQTIHQWPATLVQPVGSPLSLECTVEGTSNPNLYWYRQAAGRGLQLLFYSVGIGQISSEVPQNLSASRPQDRQFILSSKKLLLSDSGFYLCAWRSGWKTGYTFGSGTRLTVV.

The rearrangement joins TRBV9 to TRBJ1-3; TRBD1 might be the D (5 bases). The V gene lost 0 bases and the J gene lost 2 bases, with 9 bases spanning the gap. CDR1 is SGDLS, CDR2 YYNGEE, per germline. The CDR3 is made up of 15 amino acids. CDR3 nucleotides: TGTGCCAGCAGCGTAGATCAAGGGGCTGGAAACACCATATATTTT. Encoded protein: CASSVDQGAGNTIYF.

This clone was detected once. The chain employs TRBV5-1 and TRBJ2-2; perhaps TRBD2 as D (6 bases). This CDR3 region has 15 residues. Germline V lookup: CDR1 SGHRS, CDR2 YFSETQ. Between the trimmed V and J ends, which lost 0 bases and 5 bases, there was a span of 11 bases. The CDR3 spells CASSLATRETGELFF. The CDR3 nucleotides are TGCGCCAGCAGCTTGGCCACTCGGGAGACCGGGGAGCTGTTTTTT.

The chain is built from TRBV4-1 and TRBJ1-1, with D unresolved. The V gene's germline CDR1 is MGHRA and CDR2 YSYEKL. V gave up 3 bases and J gave up 1 base, with 12 bases separating them. The CDR3 has 15 residues. The CDR3, as DNA: TGCGCCAGCAGCCAGCCCAGGAGCGGGAACACTGAAGCTTTCTTT. Translation gives CASSQPRSGNTEAFF.

The chain links TRBV9 to TRBJ2-1, with TRBD2 matching 8 bases. This CDR3 has 15 amino acids. The germline V gene encodes CDR1 SGDLS and CDR2 YYNGEE. V shed 4 bases and J 2 bases; nucleotides not matched to a gene: 5. The CDR3 coding sequence is TGTGCCAGCAGCCCGTCTAGCGGGCCCTACAATGAGCAGTTCTTC. This translates into CASSPSSGPYNEQFF.

This clone was counted a single time. The chain combines TRBV5-4 with TRBJ1-4, with D hard to call. Germline V gene sequence: CDR1 SGHNT, CDR2 YYREEE (reference sequence). V shed 0 bases and J shed 5 bases, with 8 bases lying between them. The CDR3 is 14 amino acids. CDR3 in DNA: TGTGCCAGCAGCTTGGGGTTGGAGAATGAAAAACTGTTTTTT. Its translation: CASSLGLENEKLFF.

This chain links TRBV6-5 with TRBJ1-5; no reliable D call. This CDR3 region has 12 residues. Deletions cut 5 bases from V and 6 bases from J, with 8 bases between. Germline CDR1 MNHEY, CDR2 SVGAGI. CDR3 DNA sequence: TGTGCCAGCAGTCGTAGCGGTCAGCCCCAGCATTTT. Amino acid sequence: CASSRSGQPQHF.

The J gene is TRBJ2-2, the V gene TRBV7-6, with D perhaps TRBD1 (7 bases). Germline V gene data show CDR1 as SGHVS and CDR2 as FNYEAQ. Trimming took off 6 bases at V and 2 bases at J, with 16 bases between the two ends. The CDR3 consists of 16 residues. This CDR3 is CASSYGGTVNTGELFF. The CDR3 coding sequence is TGTGCCAGCAGTTATGGCGGGACAGTCAACACCGGGGAGCTGTTTTTT.

This clone was observed a few times. The V and J genes are TRBV19 and TRBJ1-5, with 9 nucleotides matching TRBD1. Unmatched junction bases numbered 8, after V lost 7 bases and J lost 4 bases. CDR3 length: 15 amino acids. CDR1 and CDR2 (germline): LNHDA, SQIVND (reference sequence). The CDR3 is CASTPPTGGNQPQHF. The CDR3 DNA reads TGTGCCAGTACGCCCCCGACAGGGGGTAATCAGCCCCAGCATTTT.

The chain combines TRBV5-5 with TRBJ1-1; unclear D gene. Trimming stripped 0 bases from V and 0 bases from J, with 6 bases between. This CDR3 is 14 amino acids long. The germline V gene has CDR1 SGHKS and CDR2 YYEKEE (reference sequence). CDR3 sequence (DNA): TGTGCCAGCAGCTTGGGCAGATTGAACACTGAAGCTTTCTTT. The encoded protein is CASSLGRLNTEAFF.

This sequence joins TRBV7-9 and TRBJ2-3; no definite D call. Germline-derived CDR1 and CDR2 are SEHNR and FQNEAQ (reference sequence). CDR3 length equals 13 residues. V lost 7 bases, J lost 2 bases, and 10 bases lay in between. DNA of the CDR3: TGTGCCAGCAAGTCACAGCCCACAGATACGCAGTATTTT. This gives the protein CASKSQPTDTQYF.

This clone is a singleton in its sample. This chain uses TRBV5-8 with TRBJ2-5, with 7 positions matching TRBD2. Trimming at V came to 1 base and at J to 5 bases, leaving 11 bases not matched to a gene. Germline V gene sequence: CDR1 SGHTS, CDR2 YDEGEE. This CDR3 region has 16 residues. The CDR3 sequence: CASSLRAGNSGETQYF. The CDR3 DNA reads as TGTGCCAGCAGCTTGAGAGCGGGGAACTCAGGGGAGACCCAGTACTTC.

The chain couples TRBV5-1 to TRBJ1-1, with 7 positions matching TRBD1. Germline values: CDR1 SGHRS, CDR2 YFSETQ. J was trimmed by 3 bases and V by 4 bases; bases with no gene match: 6. This CDR3 has 14 amino acids. CDR3 in amino acids: CASSLQGSDTEAFF. The CDR3 region has the DNA TGCGCCAGCAGCCTACAGGGGTCTGACACTGAAGCTTTCTTT. Using reference TRBV5-1 and TRBJ1-1 for the parts outside the CDR3, the full variable domain is KAGVTQTPRYLIKTRGQQVTLSCSPISGHRSVSWYQQTPGQGLQFLFEYFSETQRNKGNFPGRFSGRQFSNSRSEMNVSTLELGDSALYLCASSLQGSDTEAFFGQGTRLTVV.

The rearrangement joins TRBV6-5 to TRBJ2-4; 14 bases agree with TRBD2. This CDR3 region has 14 residues. V shed 6 bases, J shed 8 bases, and the junction held 3 bases outside the gene matches. CDR1 MNHEY and CDR2 SVGAGI come from the germline V gene. CDR3 bases: TGTGCCAGCAGGTCGACTAGCGGGAGGGACATTCAGTACTTC. It codes for CASRSTSGRDIQYF.

The chain has TRBV9 and TRBJ2-1; 7 positions match TRBD2. Germline V CDR1 and CDR2: SGDLS, YYNGEE. The CDR3 covers 15 residues. The J segment lost 5 bases and the V segment lost 1 base, leaving 6 bases of the junction unmatched. The CDR3 bases are TGTGCCAGCAGCGTAAGTCCCCGGGGGGACAATGAGCAGTTCTTC. Residues: CASSVSPRGDNEQFF.

This clone was observed a handful of times. The chain links TRBV7-8 to TRBJ2-5; 14 bases are a match to TRBD2. This CDR3 contains 15 residues. CDR1 is SGHVS, CDR2 FQNEAQ, per germline. V was pared by 4 bases and J by 5 bases, with 3 bases of the junction left unmatched. The CDR3 reads CASSSTSGRGETQYF. The CDR3 DNA sequence: TGTGCCAGCAGCTCGACTAGCGGGAGGGGGGAGACCCAGTACTTC. Full variable domain (rest looked up from reference TRBV7-8 and TRBJ2-5): GAGVSQSPRYKVAKRGQDVALRCDPISGHVSLFWYQQALGQGPEFLTYFQNEAQLDKSGLPSDRFFAERPEGSVSTLKIQRTQQEDSAVYLCASSSTSGRGETQYFGPGTRLLVL.